These 8 T cell receptor beta chains came from one sample sequenced in a study of T cells expressing NK-cell markers. TCRdb re-analyzed the 5' RACE reads; it lists each CDR3 protein once, without DNA. This sample lists some 390,000 distinct CDR3 sequences; its ten largest clones have 9.5% to 12%. The specimen sequenced was blood T cells: a sorted CD56 or NKG2C T cell subset, CD4+ or CD8+ T cells, or bulk PBMC T cells (not recorded which). These receptors were collected from a woman in her forties or fifties in good health.

The chain links TRBV29-1 to TRBJ1-4; the D call from TCRdb, TRBD1, cannot be confirmed without DNA. The CDR3 has 13 amino acids. Looked up from germline, CDR1 is SQVTM and CDR2 is ANQGSEA. The CDR3 sequence: CSVWDSSNEKLFF. Filled out from reference TRBV29-1 and TRBJ1-4, the complete variable domain reads SAVISQKPSRDICQRGTSLTIQCQVDSQVTMMFWYRQQPGQSLTLIATANQGSEATYESGFVIDKFPISRPNLTFSTLTVSNMSPEDSSIYLCSVWDSSNEKLFFGSGTQLSVL.

The chain joins TRBV20-1 to TRBJ2-5; TCRdb gives TRBD2 as the D gene, but with no DNA this cannot be confirmed. The CDR3 contains 16 residues. Germline values: CDR1 DFQATT, CDR2 SNEGSKA (reference sequence). The CDR3 spells CSASLREVVWQETQYF.

The V gene is TRBV12-3 or TRBV12-4, the J gene TRBJ1-2. The CDR3 has 16 amino acids. CDR3 in amino acids: CASSLAPRRVWYGYTF.

This sequence joins TRBV25-1 and TRBJ1-3. CDR3 length: 15 residues. Per germline, CDR1 MGHDK and CDR2 SYGVNS. This chain's CDR3 is CASSEWGISGNTIYF. The full variable domain, in which reference TRBV25-1 and TRBJ1-3 provide the parts outside the CDR3, is EADIYQTPRYLVIGTGKKITLECSQTMGHDKMYWYQQDPGMELHLIHYSYGVNSTEKGDLSSESTVSRIRTEHFPLTLESARPSHTSQYLCASSEWGISGNTIYFGEGSWLTVV.

CDR3 protein: CASTLLGDQETQYF. This sequence joins TRBV2 and TRBJ2-5; TCRdb lists TRBD1, though no DNA is available to test this call. Germline V gene sequence: CDR1 SNHLY, CDR2 FYNNEI. CDR3 length equals 14 residues.

This chain joins TRBV3-1 and TRBJ2-1; TCRdb outputs TRBD1, but without DNA this stays unchecked. CDR1 and CDR2 (germline): LGHDT, YNNKEL (reference sequence). The CDR3 has 15 residues. The CDR3 is CASSQEGDRYNEQFF.

The chain recombines TRBV11-2 with TRBJ2-2. CDR3 length: 18 residues. Germline assignment: CDR1 SGHAT and CDR2 FQNNGV. The CDR3 protein is CASSLDRGLLVFTGELFF.

The chain joins TRBV12-3 or TRBV12-4 to TRBJ1-1. The CDR3 contains 13 residues. CDR3 protein: CASSSGRDTEAFF.